This T cell receptor (beta chain) was identified in a study of blood T cells in healthy people across ages. Study-wide findings and caveats: Both higher diversity and more naive CD4+ cells marked long-lived donors when set against aged donors. Diversity estimates from one million T cells were considered underestimates.

Isolation recovered at least 6 million PBMCs from every sample. Trimming cost V 5 bases and J 4 bases, with 15 bases left between them. The CDR3 sequence is 15 residues long. In germline, CDR1 is SGHTA, CDR2 FQGNSA. In the case of this clonotype: What it binds is unknown.

A second PCR of 7 to 11 cycles used a sample-barcoded 5' primer and a J-beta primer mix. With 12 random nucleotides, a template-switch adaptor tagged each individual cDNA molecule. TCRdb itself ran the 5' RACE reads through MiXCR, one entry per CDR3 protein. Here the sample spans about a million distinct CDR3 sequences, less than 45% being singletons. V gene TRBV7-2 combines with J gene TRBJ2-4; D tentatively fits TRBD1 or TRBD2 (5 bases each). The sample consisted of blood. This TCR came from a man aged 18 to 30 in good health. For the CDR3, the DNA is TGTGCCAGCAGCCCAGCGGCAGGGAGTAAAAACATTCAGTACTTC. Translated: CASSPAAGSKNIQYF.